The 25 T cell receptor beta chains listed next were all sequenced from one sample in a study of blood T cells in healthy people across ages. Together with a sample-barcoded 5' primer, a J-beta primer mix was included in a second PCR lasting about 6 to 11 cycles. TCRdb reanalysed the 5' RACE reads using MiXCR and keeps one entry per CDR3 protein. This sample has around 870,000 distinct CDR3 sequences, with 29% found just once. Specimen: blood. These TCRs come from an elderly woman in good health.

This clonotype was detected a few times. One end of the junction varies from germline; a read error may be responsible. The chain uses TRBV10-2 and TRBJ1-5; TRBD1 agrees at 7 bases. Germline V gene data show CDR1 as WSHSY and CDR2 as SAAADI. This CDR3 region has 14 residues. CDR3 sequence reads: CASSAGTANQPQHF. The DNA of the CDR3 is TGTGCCAGCAGCGCCGGGACAGCTAATCAGCCCCAGCATTTT.

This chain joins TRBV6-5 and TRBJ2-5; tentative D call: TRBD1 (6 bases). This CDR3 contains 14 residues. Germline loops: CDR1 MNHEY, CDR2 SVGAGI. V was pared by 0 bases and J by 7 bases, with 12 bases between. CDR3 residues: CASSYSGAVGTQYF. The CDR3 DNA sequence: TGTGCCAGCAGTTACTCGGGGGCAGTCGGGACCCAGTACTTC.

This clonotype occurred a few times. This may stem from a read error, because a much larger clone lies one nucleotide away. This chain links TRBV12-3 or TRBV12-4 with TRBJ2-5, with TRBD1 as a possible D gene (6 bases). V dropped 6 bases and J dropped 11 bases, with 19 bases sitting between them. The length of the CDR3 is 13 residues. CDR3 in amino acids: CASRRTRDNEQYF. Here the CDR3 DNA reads TGTGCCAGCAGACGTACTAGGGACAATGAGCAGTACTTC.

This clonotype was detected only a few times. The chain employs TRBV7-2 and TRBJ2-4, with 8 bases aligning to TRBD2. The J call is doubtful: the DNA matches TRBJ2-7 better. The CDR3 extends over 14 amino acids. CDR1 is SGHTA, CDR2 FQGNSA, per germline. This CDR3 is CASSPPGLGNEQYF. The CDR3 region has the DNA TGTGCCAGCAGCCCGCCGGGACTAGGAAACGAGCAGTACTTC.

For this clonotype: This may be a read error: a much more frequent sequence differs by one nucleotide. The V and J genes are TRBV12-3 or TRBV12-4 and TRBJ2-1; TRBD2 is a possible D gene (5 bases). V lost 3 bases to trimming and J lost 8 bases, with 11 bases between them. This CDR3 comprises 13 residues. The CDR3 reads CASSLRAYDEQFF. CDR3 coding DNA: TGTGCCAGCAGTTTGCGGGCGTACGATGAGCAGTTCTTC.

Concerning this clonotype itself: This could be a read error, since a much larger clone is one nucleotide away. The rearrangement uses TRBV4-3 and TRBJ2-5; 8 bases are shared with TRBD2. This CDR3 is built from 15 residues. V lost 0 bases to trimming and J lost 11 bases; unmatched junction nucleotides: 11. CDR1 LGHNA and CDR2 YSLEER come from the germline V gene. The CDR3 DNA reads TGCGCCAGCAGCCAAGATGGGACTAGATTCAATGAGCAGTACTTC. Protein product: CASSQDGTRFNEQYF.

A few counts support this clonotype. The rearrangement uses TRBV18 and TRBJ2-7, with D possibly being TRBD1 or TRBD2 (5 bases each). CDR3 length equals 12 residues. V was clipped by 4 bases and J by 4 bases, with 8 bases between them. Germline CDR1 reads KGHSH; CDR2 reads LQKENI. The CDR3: CASSLREYEQYF. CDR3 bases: TGTGCCAGCTCACTCAGGGAGTACGAGCAGTACTTC.

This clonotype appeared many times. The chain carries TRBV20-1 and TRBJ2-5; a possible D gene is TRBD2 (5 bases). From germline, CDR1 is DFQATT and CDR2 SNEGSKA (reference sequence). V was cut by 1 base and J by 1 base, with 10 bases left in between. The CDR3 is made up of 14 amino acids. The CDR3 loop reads CSARGERTQETQYF. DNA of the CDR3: TGCAGTGCTAGAGGGGAGCGGACCCAAGAGACCCAGTACTTC.

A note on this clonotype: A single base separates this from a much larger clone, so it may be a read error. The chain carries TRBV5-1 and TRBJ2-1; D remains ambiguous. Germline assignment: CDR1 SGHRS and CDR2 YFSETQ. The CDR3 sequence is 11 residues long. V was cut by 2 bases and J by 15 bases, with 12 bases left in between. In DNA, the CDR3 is TGCGCCAGCAGCTTAGGCGCCGCGCGGTTCTTC. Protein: CASSLGAARFF. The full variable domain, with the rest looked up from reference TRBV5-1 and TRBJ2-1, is KAGVTQTPRYLIKTRGQQVTLSCSPISGHRSVSWYQQTPGQGLQFLFEYFSETQRNKGNFPGRFSGRQFSNSRSEMNVSTLELGDSALYLCASSLGAARFFGPGTRLTVL.

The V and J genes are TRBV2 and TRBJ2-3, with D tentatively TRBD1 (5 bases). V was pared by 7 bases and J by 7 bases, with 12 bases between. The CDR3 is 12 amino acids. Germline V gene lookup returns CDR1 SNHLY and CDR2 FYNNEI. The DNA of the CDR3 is TGTGCCAGCACTTCGACAGAGAATACGCAGTATTTT. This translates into CASTSTENTQYF.

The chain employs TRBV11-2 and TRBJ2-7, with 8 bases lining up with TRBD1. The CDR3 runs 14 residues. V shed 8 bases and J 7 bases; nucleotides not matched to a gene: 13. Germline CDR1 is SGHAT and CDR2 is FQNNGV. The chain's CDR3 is CASRGGTGYNEQYF. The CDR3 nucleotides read TGTGCCAGCCGGGGCGGGACAGGCTACAATGAGCAGTACTTC. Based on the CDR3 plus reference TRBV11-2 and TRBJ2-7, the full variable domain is EAGVAQSPRYKIIEKRQSVAFWCNPISGHATLYWYQQILGQGPKLLIQFQNNGVVDDSQLPKDRFSAERLKGVDSTLKIQPAKLEDSAVYLCASRGGTGYNEQYFGPGTRLTVT.

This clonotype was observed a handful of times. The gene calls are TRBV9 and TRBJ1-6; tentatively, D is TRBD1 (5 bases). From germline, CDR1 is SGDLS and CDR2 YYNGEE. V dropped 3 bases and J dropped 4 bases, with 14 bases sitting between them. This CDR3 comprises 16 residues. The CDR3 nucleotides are TGTGCCAGCAGCGGCCTGGCCGGGGGTTATAATTCACCCCTCCACTTT. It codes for CASSGLAGGYNSPLHF.

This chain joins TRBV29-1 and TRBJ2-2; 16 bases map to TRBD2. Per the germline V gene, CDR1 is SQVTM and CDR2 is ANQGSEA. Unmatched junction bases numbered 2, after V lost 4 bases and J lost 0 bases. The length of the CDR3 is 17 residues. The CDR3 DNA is TGCAGCGTTGTCGGGACTAGCGGGGGGGCGAACACCGGGGAGCTGTTTTTT. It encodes CSVVGTSGGANTGELFF.

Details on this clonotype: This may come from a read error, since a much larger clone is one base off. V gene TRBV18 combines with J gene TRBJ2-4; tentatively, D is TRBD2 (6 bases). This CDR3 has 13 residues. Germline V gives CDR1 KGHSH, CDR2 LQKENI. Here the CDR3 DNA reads TGTGCCCGCTCACCCCTCGGGGAGGACATTCAGTACTTC. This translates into CARSPLGEDIQYF.

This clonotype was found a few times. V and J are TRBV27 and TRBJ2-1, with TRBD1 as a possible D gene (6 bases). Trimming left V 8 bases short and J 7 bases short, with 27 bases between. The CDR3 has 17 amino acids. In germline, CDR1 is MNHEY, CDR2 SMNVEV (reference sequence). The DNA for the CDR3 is TGTGCCAGCGCCGTCTGGGGCCGGACAGCAATAGGGAATGAGCAGTTCTTC. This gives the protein CASAVWGRTAIGNEQFF.

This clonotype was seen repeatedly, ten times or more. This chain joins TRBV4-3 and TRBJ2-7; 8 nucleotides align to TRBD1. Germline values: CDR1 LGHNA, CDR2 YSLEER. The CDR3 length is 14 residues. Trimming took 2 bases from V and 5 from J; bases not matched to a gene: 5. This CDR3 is CASSQRTGWNEQYF. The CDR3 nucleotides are TGCGCCAGCAGCCAACGGACAGGGTGGAACGAGCAGTACTTC.

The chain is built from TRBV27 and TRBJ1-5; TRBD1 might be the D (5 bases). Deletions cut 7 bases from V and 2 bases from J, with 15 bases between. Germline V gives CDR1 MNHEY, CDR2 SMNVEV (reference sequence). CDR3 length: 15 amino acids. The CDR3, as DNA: TGTGCCAGCAAGGGCACCCTGGGGGGCAATCAGCCCCAGCATTTT. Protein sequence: CASKGTLGGNQPQHF.

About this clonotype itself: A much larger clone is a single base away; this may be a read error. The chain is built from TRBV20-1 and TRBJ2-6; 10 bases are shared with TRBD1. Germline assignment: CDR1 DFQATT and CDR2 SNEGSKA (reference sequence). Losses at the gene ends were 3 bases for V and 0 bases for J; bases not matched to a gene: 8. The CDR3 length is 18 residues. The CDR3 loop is CSASVRDRGFSGANVLTF. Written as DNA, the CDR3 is TGCAGTGCTAGTGTCCGGGACAGGGGATTCTCTGGGGCCAACGTCCTGACTTTC.

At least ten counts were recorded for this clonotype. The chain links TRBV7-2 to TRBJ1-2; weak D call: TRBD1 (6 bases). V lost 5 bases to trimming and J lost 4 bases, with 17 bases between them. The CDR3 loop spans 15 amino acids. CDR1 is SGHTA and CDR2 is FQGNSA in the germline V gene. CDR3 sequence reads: CASSVSGTSFYGYTF. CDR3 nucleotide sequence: TGTGCCAGCAGCGTCTCCGGGACAAGTTTCTATGGCTACACCTTC.

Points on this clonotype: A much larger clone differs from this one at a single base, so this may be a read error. CDR3 residues: CSTGGGGPKGEQFF. The CDR3 bases are TGCAGTACAGGGGGCGGGGGGCCAAAGGGGGAGCAGTTCTTC. This chain joins TRBV20-1 and TRBJ2-1, with D possibly matching TRBD1 (9 bases). The germline V gene encodes CDR1 DFQATT and CDR2 SNEGSKA (reference sequence). This CDR3 contains 14 residues. V was pared by 8 bases and J by 10 bases, with 24 bases between.

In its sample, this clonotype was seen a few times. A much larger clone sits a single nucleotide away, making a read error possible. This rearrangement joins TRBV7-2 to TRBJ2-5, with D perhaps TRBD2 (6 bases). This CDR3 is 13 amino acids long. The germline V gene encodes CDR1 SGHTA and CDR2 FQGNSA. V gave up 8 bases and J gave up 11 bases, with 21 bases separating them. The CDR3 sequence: CASLGRGRNEQYF. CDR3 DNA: TGTGCCAGCCTCGGCCGGGGGAGGAATGAGCAGTACTTC.

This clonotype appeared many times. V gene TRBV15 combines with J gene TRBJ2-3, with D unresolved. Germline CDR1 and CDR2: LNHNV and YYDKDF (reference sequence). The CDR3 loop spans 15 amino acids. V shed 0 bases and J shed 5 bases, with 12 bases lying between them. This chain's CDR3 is CATSRDVITGDTQYF. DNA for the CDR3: TGTGCCACCAGCAGAGATGTCATCACGGGAGATACGCAGTATTTT.

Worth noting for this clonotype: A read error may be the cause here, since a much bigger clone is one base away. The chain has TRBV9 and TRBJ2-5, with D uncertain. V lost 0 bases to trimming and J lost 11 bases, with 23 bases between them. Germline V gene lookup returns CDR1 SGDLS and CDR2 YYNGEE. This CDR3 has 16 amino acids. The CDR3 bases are TGTGCCAGCAGCGTAGATGCTCTACCCTTGTTCAATGAGCAGTACTTC. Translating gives CASSVDALPLFNEQYF.

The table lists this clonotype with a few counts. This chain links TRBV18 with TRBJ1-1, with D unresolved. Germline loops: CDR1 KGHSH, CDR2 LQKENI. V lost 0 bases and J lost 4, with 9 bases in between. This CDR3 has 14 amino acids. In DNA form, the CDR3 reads TGTGCCAGCTCACCACCCGTGGGAGGCACTGAAGCTTTCTTT. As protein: CASSPPVGGTEAFF.

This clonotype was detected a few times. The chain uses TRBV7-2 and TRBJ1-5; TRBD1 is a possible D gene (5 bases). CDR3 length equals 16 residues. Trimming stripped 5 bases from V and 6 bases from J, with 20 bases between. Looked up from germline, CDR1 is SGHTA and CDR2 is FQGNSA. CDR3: CASSITGTERTQPQHF. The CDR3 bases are TGTGCCAGCAGCATTACCGGGACCGAAAGGACTCAGCCCCAGCATTTT.